This record concerns one T cell receptor beta chain sequence. No antigen is known for it. Method: immunoSEQ multiplex PCR; TCRdb's copy keeps in-frame clones and lacks some. The repertoire has under 70,000 clones, around 81% of them found once; the top ten carry nearly 4.5%. These data belong to a study of OX40 agonist ivuxolimab in advanced cancers. Whole-study results and caveats: Mean expanded clone counts were higher in CD8+ than CD4+ T cells. In the 0.1 to 3.0 mg/kg range, CD4+ and CD8+ blood T cells had expanded clonally by week 6.

Researchers took blood at baseline, on cycle 4 day 1, and on cycle 7 day 1. CDR1 and CDR2 (germline): MNHEY, SMNVEV (reference sequence). V lost 6 bases to trimming and J lost 1 base, with 9 bases between them. CDR3 length equals 14 residues. The chain recombines TRBV27 with TRBJ2-2, with D perhaps TRBD2 (6 bases). The material was CD4+ or CD8+ T cells sorted from blood, obtained in a trial of the OX40 agonist ivuxolimab. The receptor was derived from an adult with an advanced solid tumor such as melanoma, head and neck, liver or kidney cancer. This CDR3 is CASRGTWNTGELFF. CDR3 DNA sequence: TGTGCCAGCAGGGGGACTTGGAACACCGGGGAGCTGTTTTTT.